These T cell receptor beta chains were read from a single sample in a study of CD8+ T cells in alopecia areata. Assay used: immunoSEQ multiplex PCR; TCRdb lists only in-frame clones, some missing. The data show roughly 210,000 clones, approximately 40% seen once. Sequencing used CD4+ T cells sorted from blood, obtained at roughly week 36, from a patient treated with tofacitinib. These receptors were obtained from a human donor with alopecia areata. Each CDR3 is given with its conserved first and last residue. The D gene is left open where the match is weak. Part of the rows lack a size; the others show once, few, many or a class for expanded clones.

D gene	CDR3 length	V gene	clone size	J gene	CDR3 protein	CDR3 DNA
NA	13	TRBV19	few	TRBJ2-7	CASSSFIGQEQYF	TGTGCCAGTAGTTCCTTTATCGGGCAGGAGCAGTACTTC
TRBD1	15	TRBV10-3	few	TRBJ2-3	CAISGTGGSGDTQYF	TGTGCCATCAGCGGGACAGGGGGCTCGGGAGATACGCAGTATTTT
NA	12	TRBV5-1	NA	TRBJ2-7	CASSLDRYEQYF	TGCGCCAGCAGCCTGGACCGTTACGAGCAGTACTTC
TRBD2	15	TRBV30	NA	TRBJ2-1	CAWSVTSGPYNEQFF	TGTGCCTGGAGTGTAACTAGCGGCCCCTACAATGAGCAGTTCTTC
TRBD1	13	TRBV10-3	few	TRBJ2-7	CAITQDRLYEQYF	TGTGCCATCACCCAGGACAGGCTGTACGAGCAGTACTTC
NA	17	TRBV25-1	NA	TRBJ1-5	CASSEFTPGFGNQPQHF	TGTGCCAGCAGTGAATTTACCCCGGGGTTTGGCAATCAGCCCCAGCATTTT
NA	14	TRBV9	NA	TRBJ1-2	CASSPRLQIYGYTF	TGTGCCAGCAGCCCTCGACTCCAGATCTATGGCTACACCTTC
TRBD1	13	TRBV30	NA	TRBJ1-1	CACQGQPNTEAFF	TGTGCCTGTCAGGGACAGCCGAACACTGAAGCTTTCTTT
NA	15	TRBV11-3	NA	TRBJ2-7	CASSLGPGVSYEQYF	TGTGCCAGCAGCTTGGGGCCAGGGGTCTCCTACGAGCAGTACTTC
NA	15	TRBV5-1	once	TRBJ2-2	CASSSQGPNTGELFF	TGCGCCAGCAGCTCGCAGGGGCCCAACACCGGGGAGCTGTTTTTT
NA	13	TRBV5-8	few	TRBJ2-7	CASSQGREYEQYF	TGCGCCAGCAGCCAAGGGCGGGAATACGAGCAGTACTTC
NA	14	TRBV5-1	NA	TRBJ2-7	CASSLNRVAYEQYF	TGCGCCAGCAGCTTGAACCGGGTTGCCTACGAGCAGTACTTC
NA	14	TRBV27	once	TRBJ2-5	CASSLRIEEETQYF	TGTGCCAGCAGTTTACGGATTGAAGAGGAGACCCAGTACTTC
NA	15	TRBV5-4	NA	TRBJ2-3	CASSLGRSSTDTQYF	TGTGCCAGCAGCTTGGGACGGTCTAGCACAGATACGCAGTATTTT
NA	15	TRBV7-8	NA	TRBJ1-5	CASSPVTRDNQPQHF	TGTGCCAGCAGCCCAGTCACCAGGGACAATCAGCCCCAGCATTTT
NA	14	TRBV6-1	NA	TRBJ1-2	CASSENTGTDGYTF	TGTGCCAGCAGTGAAAACACAGGGACCGATGGCTACACCTTC
TRBD1	15	TRBV5-4	NA	TRBJ2-7	CASSYGQGGLDEQYF	TGTGCCAGCAGTTATGGACAGGGCGGGCTAGACGAGCAGTACTTC
TRBD1	14	TRBV6-6	many	TRBJ1-5	CASSLKDRAQPQHF	TGTGCCAGCAGTCTAAAGGACAGGGCGCAGCCCCAGCATTTT
NA	12	TRBV30	NA	TRBJ1-1	CAWSQRESEAFF	TGTGCCTGGAGTCAACGGGAGTCTGAAGCTTTCTTT
NA	13	TRBV29-1	few	TRBJ2-7	CSVEGEGGGEQYF	TGCAGCGTTGAAGGTGAGGGAGGGGGAGAGCAGTACTTC
TRBD1	15	TRBV27	NA	TRBJ2-3	CASTPGQGVTDTQYF	TGTGCCAGCACTCCGGGACAGGGCGTCACAGATACGCAGTATTTT
TRBD2	13	TRBV15	NA	TRBJ2-7	CAFSTSGTAEQYF	TGTGCCTTCTCGACTAGCGGGACGGCCGAGCAGTACTTC
NA	16	TRBV7-8	NA	TRBJ2-7	CASSPEGRQSSYEQYF	TGTGCCAGCAGCCCAGAAGGGAGACAAAGCTCCTACGAGCAGTACTTC
NA	16	TRBV7-2	NA	TRBJ2-3	CASSLVARSFADTQYF	TGTGCCAGCAGCTTAGTAGCGCGGTCCTTTGCAGATACGCAGTATTTT
NA	14	TRBV7-2	NA	TRBJ1-5	CASSPFWGDQPQHF	TGTGCCAGCAGCCCCTTTTGGGGTGATCAGCCCCAGCATTTT
NA	14	TRBV11-2	once	TRBJ2-6	CASSNRAGANVLTF	TGTGCCAGCAGCAACAGGGCTGGGGCCAACGTCCTGACTTTC
TRBD1	15	TRBV30	NA	TRBJ2-5	CAWTNSYRGLETQYF	TGTGCCTGGACCAACTCGTACAGGGGGTTGGAGACCCAGTACTTC
TRBD2	14	TRBV10-2	NA	TRBJ2-7	CASRASGDAYEQYF	TGCGCCAGCAGAGCTAGCGGGGACGCTTACGAGCAGTACTTC
NA	15	TRBV9	NA	TRBJ1-2	CASSAEWGIGSGYTF	TGTGCCAGCAGCGCTGAGTGGGGAATAGGTTCTGGCTACACCTTC
NA	15	TRBV25-1	few	TRBJ2-6	CASSTALSGANVLTF	TGTGCCAGCAGTACAGCACTCTCTGGGGCCAACGTCCTGACTTTC
TRBD1	15	TRBV5-4	NA	TRBJ1-2	CASSSGTGAGYGYTF	TGTGCCAGCAGCTCCGGGACAGGGGCGGGGTATGGCTACACCTTC
NA	13	TRBV5-4	many	TRBJ2-1	CASSLARYNEQFF	TGTGCCAGCAGTCTAGCTCGATACAATGAGCAGTTCTTC
TRBD1	13	TRBV29-1	NA	TRBJ1-1	CSGKNRGGTEAFF	TGCAGCGGTAAAAACAGGGGGGGCACTGAAGCTTTCTTT
NA	14	TRBV25-1	few	TRBJ2-3	CASSRAGTGDTQYF	TGTGCCAGCAGTCGGGCAGGCACGGGAGATACGCAGTATTTT
NA	16	TRBV27	NA	TRBJ1-2	CASSLSLRGANYGYTF	TGTGCCAGCAGTTTAAGTCTCCGGGGGGCAAACTATGGCTACACCTTC
TRBD2	19	TRBV29-1	NA	TRBJ2-1	CSVELLTSGRAGGTNEQFF	TGCAGCGTTGAGTTACTAACTAGCGGGAGGGCCGGCGGTACCAATGAGCAGTTCTTC
NA	17	TRBV30	few	TRBJ2-6	CAWRRGRTISGANVLTF	TGTGCCTGGAGAAGAGGCCGTACAATCTCTGGGGCCAACGTCCTGACTTTC